The present T cell receptor (beta chain) was sequenced within a study of T cells in Graves' hyperthyroidism and ophthalmopathy. Study conclusions and caveats: Within blood appeared most thyroid clonotypes that had expanded above 0.001.

The TCR beta CDR3 regions underwent amplification using RNA transcripts as the source. The HTBI primer set served for first-round RT-PCR of the TCR CDR3. TCRdb called the multiplex PCR reads again in MiXCR, with one record for every CDR3 protein. The data hold approximately 330,000 distinct CDR3 sequences, with roughly a fifth observed a single time. Clinical symptoms, serum thyroxine and TRAb, thyroid ultrasound and orbital computed tomography were used for the diagnoses. In regard to this clonotype: Its matching antigen is unknown.

The V end lost 0 bases, the J end lost 3 bases, and 12 bases lay between the germline ends. The CDR3 has 15 residues. CDR1 SGHNT and CDR2 YYREEE come from the germline V gene (reference sequence). The genes are TRBV5-4 and TRBJ2-5; possibly TRBD2 for D (6 bases). The material sequenced was blood. This TCR derives from a woman between 50 and 59 years old with Graves' hyperthyroidism. In nucleotides, the CDR3 is TGTGCCAGCAGCTTGGTATTCGGGGGTAAAGAGACCCAGTACTTC. It codes for CASSLVFGGKETQYF.